These 7 T cell receptor beta chains were sequenced from one sample in a study of response to subunit inactivated influenza vaccine. TCRdb re-analysed the RT-PCR reads in MiXCR, keeping a single row per CDR3 protein. The sample lists 550,000 to 800,000 distinct CDR3 sequences; approximately 15% were seen once. This material consisted of PBMCs from blood, taken 14 days before vaccination. All receptors come from a man in his fifties who received an inactivated influenza vaccine.

The J gene is TRBJ2-7, the V gene TRBV5-5; 9 positions agree with TRBD2. CDR1 is SGHKS, CDR2 YYEKEE, per germline (reference sequence). V was pared by 0 bases and J by 4 bases, with 5 bases of the junction left unmatched. The CDR3 totals 15 residues. The CDR3 loop is CASSLGVSGGYEQYF. CDR3 bases: TGTGCCAGCAGCTTGGGGGTTAGCGGGGGATACGAGCAGTACTTC.

V and J are TRBV5-6 and TRBJ1-6; perhaps TRBD1 as D (5 bases). Trimming left V 4 bases short and J 4 bases short, with 12 bases between. This CDR3 contains 15 residues. Germline CDR1 SGHDT, CDR2 YYEEEE. The CDR3 spells CASSRGGYYNSPLHF. The CDR3 DNA follows: TGTGCCAGCAGCCGGGGGGGTTATTATAATTCACCCCTCCACTTT.

In its sample, this clonotype was seen a few times. The V gene is TRBV28, the J gene TRBJ2-7; D possibly corresponds to TRBD1 (5 bases). There are 13 residues in the CDR3. Germline lookup yields CDR1 MDHEN and CDR2 SYDVKM. Trimming left V 6 bases short and J 1 base short, with 10 bases between. CDR3 DNA sequence: TGTGCCAGCAGGCTCCAGGGTTCCTACGAGCAGTACTTC. Amino acids: CASRLQGSYEQYF.

A few counts support this clonotype. The CDR3 DNA is TGTGCCAGCAGTGTAGACTTCACAGATACGCAGTATTTT. Residues: CASSVDFTDTQYF. V gene TRBV25-1 combines with J gene TRBJ2-3, with unresolved D. The CDR3 covers 13 residues. V lost 4 bases and J 2 bases, leaving 7 bases between the germline ends. Germline loops: CDR1 MGHDK, CDR2 SYGVNS.

This clonotype was found many times. The chain carries TRBV12-3 or TRBV12-4 and TRBJ2-5; the D gene could be TRBD1 or TRBD2 (6 bases each). Trimming took 4 bases from V and 5 from J, leaving 14 bases between them. The CDR3 totals 14 residues. CDR3 region: CASSSTGAGETQYF. CDR3 coding DNA: TGTGCCAGCAGTTCAACGGGGGCCGGGGAGACCCAGTACTTC.

This clonotype appeared many times. The V and J genes are TRBV29-1 and TRBJ2-1; 8 bases fit TRBD1. J was trimmed by 2 bases and V by 7 bases; bases with no gene match: 7. CDR1 SQVTM and CDR2 ANQGSEA come from the germline V gene. The length of the CDR3 is 14 residues. The CDR3 nucleotides read TGCAGCGGGTGGGACAGGAACCCCTACAATGAGCAGTTCTTC. Protein: CSGWDRNPYNEQFF.

This clonotype turned up a few times. The chain joins TRBV20-1 to TRBJ2-1, with 10 bases matching TRBD2. With 3 bases clipped from V and 4 bases from J, the junction kept 6 bases outside the gene matches. The CDR3 spans 15 residues. Germline loops: CDR1 DFQATT, CDR2 SNEGSKA (reference sequence). The CDR3 DNA sequence: TGCAGTGCTAGCCAAAAGCGGGGGGGATACAATGAGCAGTTCTTC. Translation gives CSASQKRGGYNEQFF.